What follows describes a single T cell receptor beta chain. In the original workflow: How many nucleated cells were present was estimated from reference gene primer amplification. The assay was immunoSEQ multiplex PCR, and TCRdb's table has in-frame clones only and misses some. V, J and clone size were drawn from that table, and D and trimming were deduced from the DNA. This table holds 65,000 or so clones, 75% to 90% found once. The sample is drawn from a study of blood T cell repertoires in COVID-19. On the study more broadly: Acute and convalescent COVID-19 specimens originated in the United States, Italy and Spain.

The V and J ends lost 0 bases and 1 base respectively, with 10 bases between them. The CDR3 has 15 residues. The V gene's germline CDR1 is SGHNT and CDR2 YYREEE (reference sequence). The rearrangement uses TRBV5-4 and TRBJ1-1; no clear D. Input material: peripheral blood. The receptor's source is a man older than 75 with acute or convalescent COVID-19. CDR3 coding DNA: TGTGCCAGCAGCTTGGTCGGGTTCAAGAACACTGAAGCTTTCTTT. This translates into CASSLVGFKNTEAFF.